The clone carrying this T cell receptor (beta chain) was counted at least ten times. Its specificity is unknown. TCR beta CDR3 regions were amplified from RNA transcripts. Second-round multiplex PCR came after a first-round RT-PCR that employed HTBI primers. TCRdb used MiXCR to reprocess the multiplex PCR reads, holding one entry per CDR3 protein. The sample holds about 400,000 distinct CDR3 sequences, about 18% seen once. This entry is derived from a study of Graves' ophthalmopathy and Graves' hyperthyroidism. Whole-study findings and limits: Ophthalmopathy could be told apart from stable hyperthyroidism by a 13-signature model (about 88% sensitivity, approximately 81% specificity). Most expanded thyroid clonotypes above 0.001 frequency also appeared in blood.

Moderate-to-severe activity, with CAS ≥3, NOSPECS ≥4 and duration under 3 months, characterized the donors with ophthalmopathy. PBMCs had their origin in fresh peripheral blood (10 ml). Trimming took 5 bases from V and 5 from J, leaving 22 bases between them. Per the germline V gene, CDR1 is SGHAT and CDR2 is FQNNGV. CDR3 size: 16 residues. The J gene is TRBJ2-7, the V gene TRBV11-2; weak D call: TRBD2 (6 bases). The sample taken for sequencing was peripheral blood. The clonotype originates from a woman aged 18-29 years with Graves' ophthalmopathy. CDR3 in DNA: TGTGCCAGCAGCACACTCTCGGGGGTGCCGTCCCACGAGCAGTACTTC. This codes for CASSTLSGVPSHEQYF.